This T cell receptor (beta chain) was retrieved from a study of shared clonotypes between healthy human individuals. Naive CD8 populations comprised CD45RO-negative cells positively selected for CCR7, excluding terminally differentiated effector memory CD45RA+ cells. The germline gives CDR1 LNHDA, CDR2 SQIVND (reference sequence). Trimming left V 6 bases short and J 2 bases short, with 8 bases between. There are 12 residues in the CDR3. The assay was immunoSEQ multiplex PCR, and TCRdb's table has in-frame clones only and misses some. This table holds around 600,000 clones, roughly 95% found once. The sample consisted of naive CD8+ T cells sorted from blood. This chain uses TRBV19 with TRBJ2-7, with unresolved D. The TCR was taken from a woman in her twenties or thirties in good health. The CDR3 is CASSADAYEQYF. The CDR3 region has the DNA TGTGCCAGTAGCGCAGATGCCTACGAGCAGTACTTC.